This TCR beta chain was sequenced during a study of OX40 agonist ivuxolimab in advanced cancers. Across the study: Dose-escalation patients' cancers were hepatocellular carcinoma, melanoma, renal cell or head and neck cancer. The eligibility criteria allowed prior anti-PD-1, anti-PD-L1 or anti-CTLA-4 therapy, and 30% to 45% had some. Subjects had a mean age of around 60 years, with a range of 23 to 79; around 83% were male.

Germline lookup yields CDR1 MGHRA and CDR2 YSYEKL. The CDR3 loop spans 15 amino acids. V lost 3 bases and J lost 2, with 12 bases in between. This clone was seen only once. Profiling relied on immunoSEQ multiplex PCR, and the TCRdb table lists in-frame clones only, not all of them. The sample consists of fewer than 90,000 clones, around 90% of them appearing once. The receptor was derived from an adult with an advanced solid tumor such as melanoma, head and neck, liver or kidney cancer. The specimen was CD4+ or CD8+ T cells sorted from blood, collected in a trial of the OX40 agonist ivuxolimab. The rearrangement joins TRBV4-1 to TRBJ2-3; D is possibly TRBD1 (7 bases). Here the CDR3 DNA reads TGCGCCAGCAGCCAGGCAGGGGGGCTCACAGATACGCAGTATTTT. This gives the protein CASSQAGGLTDTQYF.